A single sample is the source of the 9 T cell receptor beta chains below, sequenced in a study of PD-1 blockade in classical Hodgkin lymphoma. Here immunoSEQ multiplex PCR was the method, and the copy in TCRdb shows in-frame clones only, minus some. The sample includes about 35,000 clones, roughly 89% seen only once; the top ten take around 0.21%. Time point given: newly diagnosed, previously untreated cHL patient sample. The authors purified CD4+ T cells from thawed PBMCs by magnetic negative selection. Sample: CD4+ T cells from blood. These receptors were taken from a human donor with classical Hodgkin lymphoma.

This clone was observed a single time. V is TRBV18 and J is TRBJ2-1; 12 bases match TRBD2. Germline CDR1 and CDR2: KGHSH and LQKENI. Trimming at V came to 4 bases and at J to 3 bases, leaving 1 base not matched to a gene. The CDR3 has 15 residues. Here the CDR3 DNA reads TGTGCCAGCTCACGGGGACTAGCGGGCTACAATGAGCAGTTCTTC. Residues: CASSRGLAGYNEQFF.

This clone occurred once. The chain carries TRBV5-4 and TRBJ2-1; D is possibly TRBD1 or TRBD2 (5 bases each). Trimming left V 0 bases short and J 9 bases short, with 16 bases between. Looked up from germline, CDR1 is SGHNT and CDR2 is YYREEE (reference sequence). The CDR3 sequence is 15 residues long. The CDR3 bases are TGTGCCAGCAGCTTGGTCTCGGTGCGAGGGGCTGAGCAGTTCTTC. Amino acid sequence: CASSLVSVRGAEQFF.

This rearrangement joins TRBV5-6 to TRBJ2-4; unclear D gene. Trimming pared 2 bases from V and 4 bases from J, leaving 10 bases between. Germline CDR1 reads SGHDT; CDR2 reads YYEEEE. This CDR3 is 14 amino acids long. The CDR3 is CASSFGQPKNIQYF. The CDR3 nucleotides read TGTGCCAGCAGCTTTGGGCAGCCAAAAAACATTCAGTACTTC.

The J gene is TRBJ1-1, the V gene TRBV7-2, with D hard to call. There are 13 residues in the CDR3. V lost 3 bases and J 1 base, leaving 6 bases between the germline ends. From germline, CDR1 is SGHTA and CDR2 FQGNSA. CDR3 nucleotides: TGTGCCAGCAGCTTCCTGGCGAACACTGAAGCTTTCTTT. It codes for CASSFLANTEAFF. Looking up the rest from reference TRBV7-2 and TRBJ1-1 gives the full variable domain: GAGVSQSPSNKVTEKGKDVELRCDPISGHTALYWYRQSLGQGLEFLIYFQGNSAPDKSGLPSDRFSAERTGGSVSTLTIQRTQQEDSAVYLCASSFLANTEAFFGQGTRLTVV.

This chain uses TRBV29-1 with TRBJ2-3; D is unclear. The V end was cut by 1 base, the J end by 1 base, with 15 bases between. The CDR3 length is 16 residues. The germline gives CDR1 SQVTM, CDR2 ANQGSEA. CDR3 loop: CSVEGWARGGTDTQYF. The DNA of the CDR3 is TGCAGCGTTGAAGGGTGGGCGCGAGGTGGCACAGATACGCAGTATTTT.

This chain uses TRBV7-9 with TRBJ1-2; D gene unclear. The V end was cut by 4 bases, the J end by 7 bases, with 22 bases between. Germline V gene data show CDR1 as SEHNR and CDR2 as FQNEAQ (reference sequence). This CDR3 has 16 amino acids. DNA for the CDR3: TGTGCCAGCAGCTCCTCGGACGTCTATGTGGTCTCTGGCTACACCTTC. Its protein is CASSSSDVYVVSGYTF.

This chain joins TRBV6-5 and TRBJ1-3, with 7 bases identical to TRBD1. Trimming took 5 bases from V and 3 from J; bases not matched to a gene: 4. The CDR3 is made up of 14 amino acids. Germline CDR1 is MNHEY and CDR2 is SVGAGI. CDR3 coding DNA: TGTGCCAGCAGTCCTCAGGGGGTTGGAAACACCATATATTTT. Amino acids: CASSPQGVGNTIYF.

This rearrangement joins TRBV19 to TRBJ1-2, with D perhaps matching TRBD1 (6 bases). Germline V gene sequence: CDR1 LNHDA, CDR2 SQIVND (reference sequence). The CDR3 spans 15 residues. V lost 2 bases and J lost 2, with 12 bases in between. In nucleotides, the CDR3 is TGTGCCAGTAGTATACCCCTCGGGGGCAACTATGGCTACACCTTC. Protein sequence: CASSIPLGGNYGYTF.

In DNA form, the CDR3 reads TGTGCCAGCAGAAGGACAGTAGGGAACACCATATATTTT. As protein: CASRRTVGNTIYF. The chain employs TRBV6-5 and TRBJ1-3; tentatively, D is TRBD1 (6 bases). The V end was cut by 6 bases, the J end by 7 bases, with 13 bases between. Germline V gene lookup returns CDR1 MNHEY and CDR2 SVGAGI. This CDR3 comprises 13 residues.